The next 10 T cell receptor beta chains were all read from a single sample in a study of blood T cell repertoires in COVID-19. TCRdb keeps only in-frame clones here, not all; method: immunoSEQ multiplex PCR. The sample holds under 45,000 clones; approximately 91% are singletons and the top ten take approximately 0.4%. The source material was peripheral blood. The receptors stem from a human donor in a cohort sampled during active COVID-19.

This clone came up once. The rearrangement joins TRBV5-1 to TRBJ1-5; 7 nucleotides match TRBD1. V shed 4 bases and J 0 bases; nucleotides not matched to a gene: 13. The CDR3 has 18 residues. Germline assignment: CDR1 SGHRS and CDR2 YFSETQ. The CDR3 here is CASSPNPPGGNSNQPQHF. The CDR3 DNA reads as TGCGCCAGCAGCCCCAACCCCCCAGGGGGAAATAGCAATCAGCCCCAGCATTTT.

The gene calls are TRBV9 and TRBJ1-4; D might be TRBD1 (5 bases). The CDR3 length is 15 residues. Per germline, CDR1 SGDLS and CDR2 YYNGEE. Trimming took off 0 bases at V and 8 bases at J, with 14 bases between the two ends. CDR3 DNA sequence: TGTGCCAGCAGCGTAGGTGGGACTCACGGGGAAAAACTGTTTTTT. Amino acids: CASSVGGTHGEKLFF.

The chain links TRBV6-5 to TRBJ2-7; 8 positions agree with TRBD1. Losses at the gene ends were 6 bases for V and 2 bases for J; bases not matched to a gene: 6. The CDR3 is 14 amino acids. In germline, CDR1 is MNHEY, CDR2 SVGAGI. CDR3 coding DNA: TGTGCCAGCAGCCGGACAGGGACGACCTACGAGCAGTACTTC. Its protein is CASSRTGTTYEQYF.

The J gene is TRBJ1-2, the V gene TRBV5-1; 10 nucleotides line up with TRBD1. The V gene end was trimmed by 0 bases and the J gene end by 4 bases; junction bases not matched to a gene: 6. In germline, CDR1 is SGHRS, CDR2 YFSETQ. The CDR3 loop spans 16 amino acids. CDR3 sequence (DNA): TGCGCCAGCAGCTTGGTCGAGGGACAGGGGTCCTATGGCTACACCTTC. Encoded protein: CASSLVEGQGSYGYTF.

This chain joins TRBV11-2 and TRBJ2-7, with 8 bases that match TRBD1. The CDR3 spans 18 residues. The trim removed 4 bases at V and 2 bases at J, leaving 16 bases unmatched. Germline CDR1 SGHAT, CDR2 FQNNGV. The CDR3 coding sequence is TGTGCCAGCAGCTCAAGGCCCTACTCGGACAGGGAGCCCTACGAGCAGTACTTC. This gives the protein CASSSRPYSDREPYEQYF.

The chain combines TRBV3-1 (or the pseudogene TRBV3-2) with TRBJ2-1; 16 positions match TRBD2. With 4 bases clipped from V and 8 bases from J, the junction kept 17 bases outside the gene matches. Germline V CDR1 and CDR2: LGHDT, YNNKEL (reference sequence). CDR3 length: 20 amino acids. The CDR3 coding sequence is TGTGCCAGCAGCCGACGACCGGGACTAGCGGGGGGGCTAGGGACGGATGAGCAGTTCTTC. Translating gives CASSRRPGLAGGLGTDEQFF.

V usage is TRBV11-2 and J usage is TRBJ1-1; TRBD1 matches at 7 bases. CDR1 is SGHAT and CDR2 is FQNNGV in the germline V gene. This CDR3 contains 17 residues. The trim removed 2 bases at V and 1 base at J, leaving 10 bases unmatched. This chain's CDR3 is CASSLIRGGRGNTEAFF. The CDR3 nucleotides are TGTGCCAGCAGCTTAATTCGAGGGGGCCGGGGGAACACTGAAGCTTTCTTT. Using reference TRBV11-2 and TRBJ1-1 for the parts outside the CDR3, the full variable domain is EAGVAQSPRYKIIEKRQSVAFWCNPISGHATLYWYQQILGQGPKLLIQFQNNGVVDDSQLPKDRFSAERLKGVDSTLKIQPAKLEDSAVYLCASSLIRGGRGNTEAFFGQGTRLTVV.

A single count supports this clone. V is TRBV5-1 and J is TRBJ2-1; 11 positions agree with TRBD2. Per germline, CDR1 SGHRS and CDR2 YFSETQ. V trimming: 4 bases; J trimming: 6 bases; junction bases outside the gene matches: 3. The CDR3 is 14 residues long. The CDR3 loop reads CASSIGTSGNEQFF. For the CDR3, the DNA is TGCGCCAGCAGCATCGGGACTAGCGGCAATGAGCAGTTCTTC.

This clone was seen just once. The chain has TRBV6-2 or TRBV6-3 and TRBJ1-5; TRBD1 agrees at 9 bases. This CDR3 has 18 amino acids. The junction had 8 bases not matched to a gene; V was cut back by 2 bases and J by 0 bases. Germline values: CDR1 MNHEY, CDR2 SVGEGT. CDR3 DNA sequence: TGTGCCAGCAGTTACGGCGGGACAGGGATTCCTAGCAATCAGCCCCAGCATTTT. Its translation: CASSYGGTGIPSNQPQHF.

The gene calls are TRBV7-2 and TRBJ2-1; the match to TRBD2 covers 7 bases. The V segment lost 4 bases and the J segment 6 bases; nucleotides outside the gene matches: 15. The CDR3 is 17 amino acids. Per the germline V gene, CDR1 is SGHTA and CDR2 is FQGNSA. CDR3 region: CASSWVGPSGMLNEQFF. For the CDR3, the DNA is TGTGCCAGCAGCTGGGTAGGGCCTAGCGGAATGCTCAATGAGCAGTTCTTC.